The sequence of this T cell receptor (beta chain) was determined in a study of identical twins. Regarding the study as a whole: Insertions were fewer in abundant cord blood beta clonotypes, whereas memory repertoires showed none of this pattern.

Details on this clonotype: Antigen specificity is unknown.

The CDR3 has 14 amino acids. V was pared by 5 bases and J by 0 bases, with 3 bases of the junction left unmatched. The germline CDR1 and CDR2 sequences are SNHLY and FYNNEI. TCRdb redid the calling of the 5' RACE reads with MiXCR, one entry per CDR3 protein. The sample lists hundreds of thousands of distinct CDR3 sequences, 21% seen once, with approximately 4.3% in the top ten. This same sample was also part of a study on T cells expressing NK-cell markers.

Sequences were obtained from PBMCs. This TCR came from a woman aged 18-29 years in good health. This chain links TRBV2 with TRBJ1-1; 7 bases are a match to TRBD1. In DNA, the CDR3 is TGTGCCAGCAGTCGGACAGGATTGAACACTGAAGCTTTCTTT. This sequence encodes CASSRTGLNTEAFF.